The T cell receptor (beta chain) under discussion was sequenced for a study of vaccination and CD4 T cells after COVID-19. Study as a whole: Post-vaccine sampling followed dose two by a median about 72 days (range 14 to 241). Control wells got either CEFX epitopes, HIV-1 Nef peptides, or no peptide at all.

The CDR3 runs to 14 residues. CDR1 and CDR2 from the germline V gene are SQVTM and ANQGSEA. V shed 6 bases and J 5 bases; nucleotides not matched to a gene: 7. In the case of this clonotype: The antigen is not known.

The Oncomine TCR Beta short-read assay was what sequenced the DNA obtained from cultured CD4+ T cells. TCRdb re-analysed the PCR reads in MiXCR, keeping a single row per CDR3 protein. Of over 10,000 distinct CDR3 sequences listed, around 50% are singletons. The treatment: roughly 11-day PBMC culture with coronavirus spike peptide pools or control peptides (ViraFEST assay). PCR-confirmed positives ranged from March to December 2020, preceding US Alpha, Beta and Delta variants. The TCR comes from a human donor who had recovered from COVID-19. Sequencing was performed on CD4+ T cells from blood, cultured in vitro. The chain recombines TRBV29-1 with TRBJ2-2; the match to TRBD1 covers 9 bases. CDR3 in amino acids: CSVAGTGLTGELFF. CDR3 bases: TGCAGCGTAGCCGGGACAGGGTTAACCGGGGAGCTGTTTTTT.